The 30 T cell receptor beta chains below were found in one sample sequenced in a study of cytomegalovirus exposure and HLA in healthy donors. Both 60 Vbeta primers and 13 Jbeta primers went into the PCR. Sequencing used immunoSEQ multiplex PCR; TCRdb keeps in-frame clones, though not all of them. The sample holds about 180,000 clones, over 70% seen once. Source material: PBMCs. The receptors here all came from a male donor in good health and CMV-seronegative.

The rearrangement uses TRBV5-4 and TRBJ2-7; 7 bases are a match to TRBD1. After removal of 3 bases from V and 0 bases from J, the junction contained 3 bases not matched to a gene. This CDR3 is built from 14 residues. Germline V gene sequence: CDR1 SGHNT, CDR2 YYREEE (reference sequence). CDR3 coding DNA: TGTGCCAGCAGCTCACAGGGGACCTCCTACGAGCAGTACTTC. It yields the protein CASSSQGTSYEQYF.

The V and J genes are TRBV4-2 and TRBJ2-4; tentative D call: TRBD2 (6 bases). Germline CDR1 and CDR2: LGHNA and YNFKEQ. The CDR3 has 15 amino acids. The V and J ends lost 0 bases and 1 base respectively, with 7 bases between them. The CDR3 nucleotides read TGTGCCAGCAGCCAAGACGGGACTGCCAAAAACATTCAGTACTTC. It is translated as CASSQDGTAKNIQYF.

This clone was observed once. J is TRBJ1-5 and V is TRBV28, with D hard to call. The germline gives CDR1 MDHEN, CDR2 SYDVKM. The CDR3 spans 13 residues. The germline V and J ends were trimmed by 7 bases and 7 bases, with 14 bases remaining between them. For the CDR3, the DNA is TGTGCCAGCACTCTTATAGGAGAGCAGCCCCAGCATTTT. Encoded protein: CASTLIGEQPQHF.

The chain employs TRBV9 and TRBJ1-2; TRBD1 agrees at 10 bases. Germline V lookup: CDR1 SGDLS, CDR2 YYNGEE. V was pared by 3 bases and J by 6 bases, with 2 bases of the junction left unmatched. The CDR3 totals 13 residues. CDR3 residues: CASSGGQGHGYTF. The DNA of the CDR3 is TGTGCCAGCAGCGGGGGACAGGGGCATGGCTACACCTTC.

The rearrangement uses TRBV4-2 and TRBJ2-7, with TRBD1 matching 9 bases. Trimming took 3 bases from V and 0 from J; bases not matched to a gene: 3. The CDR3 length is 15 residues. CDR1 and CDR2 from the germline V gene are LGHNA and YNFKEQ. This chain's CDR3 is CASSQGQGSSYEQYF. DNA for the CDR3: TGTGCCAGCAGCCAGGGACAGGGAAGCTCCTACGAGCAGTACTTC.

V is TRBV19 and J is TRBJ1-5; weak D call: TRBD1 (6 bases). Between the trimmed V and J ends, which lost 5 bases and 6 bases, there was a span of 14 bases. Germline CDR1 LNHDA, CDR2 SQIVND (reference sequence). CDR3 length: 14 residues. The CDR3 here is CASSHAQGSQPQHF. CDR3 bases: TGTGCCAGTAGTCACGCACAGGGCAGTCAGCCCCAGCATTTT.

The rearrangement joins TRBV25-1 to TRBJ2-2; D is unresolved. Trimming took 3 bases from V and 1 from J, leaving 6 bases between them. Germline-derived CDR1 and CDR2 are MGHDK and SYGVNS. This CDR3 spans 14 amino acids. CDR3 region: CASSDIQNTGELFF. CDR3 in DNA: TGTGCCAGCAGTGATATACAGAACACCGGGGAGCTGTTTTTT. Using reference TRBV25-1 and TRBJ2-2 for the parts outside the CDR3, the full variable domain is EADIYQTPRYLVIGTGKKITLECSQTMGHDKMYWYQQDPGMELHLIHYSYGVNSTEKGDLSSESTVSRIRTEHFPLTLESARPSHTSQYLCASSDIQNTGELFFGEGSRLTVL.

CDR3 nucleotides: TGTGCCAGTAGTCCCAGGTTAGCGGGAAGCTCTGGGGCCAACGTCCTGACTTTC. It specifies CASSPRLAGSSGANVLTF. V and J are TRBV19 and TRBJ2-6; 8 bases line up with TRBD2. CDR1 and CDR2 (germline): LNHDA, SQIVND (reference sequence). Losses at the gene ends were 5 bases for V and 0 bases for J; bases not matched to a gene: 9. The CDR3 has 18 residues.

The sample holds a few counts of this clone. V gene TRBV29-1 combines with J gene TRBJ1-2; 8 bases map to TRBD1. Germline CDR1 reads SQVTM; CDR2 reads ANQGSEA. The V and J ends lost 2 bases and 11 bases, in that order; junction bases with no gene match: 4. CDR3 length equals 11 residues. This CDR3 reads CSVETRTGYTF. In DNA, the CDR3 is TGCAGCGTTGAAACTAGGACAGGGTACACCTTC.

This rearrangement joins TRBV28 to TRBJ1-5; D ambiguous. Trimming took off 5 bases at V and 3 bases at J, with 11 bases between the two ends. The germline V gene has CDR1 MDHEN and CDR2 SYDVKM. The CDR3 spans 14 residues. Written as DNA, the CDR3 is TGTGCCAGCAGTGACCACGGAGACAATCAGCCCCAGCATTTT. The encoded protein is CASSDHGDNQPQHF.

The rearrangement joins TRBV5-1 to TRBJ2-6; D remains ambiguous. This CDR3 spans 17 amino acids. Germline CDR1 reads SGHRS; CDR2 reads YFSETQ. V lost 0 bases to trimming and J lost 0 bases, with 10 bases between them. CDR3 nucleotides: TGCGCCAGCAGCTTGGCGACTTTGGCCTCTGGGGCCAACGTCCTGACTTTC. Its protein is CASSLATLASGANVLTF.

The chain has TRBV6-6 and TRBJ1-6; 9 positions match TRBD1. Germline CDR1 reads MNHNY; CDR2 reads SVGAGI (reference sequence). The CDR3 runs 15 residues. V lost 5 bases to trimming and J lost 7 bases; unmatched junction nucleotides: 6. The CDR3 DNA follows: TGTGCCAGCAGTCCCCCGGGACAGGGAAATTCACCCCTCCACTTT. It encodes CASSPPGQGNSPLHF.

The V gene is TRBV10-3, the J gene TRBJ2-7, with 8 bases lining up with TRBD1. CDR3 size: 17 residues. CDR1 and CDR2 (germline): ENHRY, SYGVKD. V shed 4 bases and J 2 bases; nucleotides not matched to a gene: 13. The chain's CDR3 is CAISGGIGQGKTYEQYF. CDR3 nucleotide sequence: TGTGCCATCAGTGGGGGGATAGGACAGGGAAAGACCTACGAGCAGTACTTC.

There are a few counts of this clone. The rearrangement joins TRBV4-3 to TRBJ1-1; 8 nucleotides align to TRBD1. Germline CDR1 LGHNA, CDR2 YSLEER. Losses at the gene ends were 0 bases for V and 10 bases for J; bases not matched to a gene: 4. The CDR3 is 13 residues long. CDR3 DNA sequence: TGCGCCAGCAGCCAAGATTGGGACAGGAGAGCTTTCTTT. This translates into CASSQDWDRRAFF.

The chain is built from TRBV9 and TRBJ2-6; weak D call: TRBD2 (7 bases). Germline V gene data show CDR1 as SGDLS and CDR2 as YYNGEE. The CDR3 contains 18 residues. The germline V and J ends were trimmed by 0 bases and 0 bases, with 13 bases remaining between them. As DNA, the CDR3 is TGTGCCAGCAGCGTAGTATGGGGGGGCAGCTCTGGGGCCAACGTCCTGACTTTC. Translated: CASSVVWGGSSGANVLTF.

The sample holds one count of this clone. J is TRBJ2-1 and V is TRBV28, with 7 bases aligning to TRBD2. The V segment lost 5 bases and the J segment 6 bases; nucleotides outside the gene matches: 10. CDR1 MDHEN and CDR2 SYDVKM come from the germline V gene. The CDR3 covers 15 residues. The CDR3 is CASSPLAETRNEQFF. In nucleotides, the CDR3 is TGTGCCAGCAGTCCTCTAGCGGAGACGCGCAATGAGCAGTTCTTC.

The rearrangement joins TRBV5-1 to TRBJ2-5; 14 bases fit TRBD2. The CDR3 consists of 16 residues. Trimming cost V 4 bases and J 2 bases; bases outside gene matches: 4. From germline, CDR1 is SGHRS and CDR2 YFSETQ. The CDR3 spells CASSTGLAGAQETQYF. CDR3 bases: TGCGCCAGCAGCACGGGACTAGCGGGGGCGCAAGAGACCCAGTACTTC.

This clone was detected a few times. This chain connects TRBV5-1 to TRBJ1-4; TRBD1 is a possible D gene (6 bases). Germline V lookup: CDR1 SGHRS, CDR2 YFSETQ. V was pared by 1 base and J by 6 bases, with 13 bases between. CDR3 size: 15 residues. CDR3: CASSLQDSKYEKLFF. CDR3 bases: TGCGCCAGCAGCTTGCAGGACAGCAAGTATGAAAAACTGTTTTTT.

CDR3 nucleotides: TGTGCCTGGAGTAGGCTCAGCGGACCCTATGGCTACACCTTC. This gives the protein CAWSRLSGPYGYTF. J is TRBJ1-2 and V is TRBV30; D not certain. Germline V lookup: CDR1 GTSNPN, CDR2 SVGIG (reference sequence). Trimming took 2 bases from V and 4 from J, leaving 14 bases between them. This CDR3 has 14 amino acids. Using reference TRBV30 and TRBJ1-2 for the parts outside the CDR3, the full variable domain is SQTIHQWPATLVQPVGSPLSLECTVEGTSNPNLYWYRQAAGRGLQLLFYSVGIGQISSEVPQNLSASRPQDRQFILSSKKLLLSDSGFYLCAWSRLSGPYGYTFGSGTRLTVV.

This chain joins TRBV30 and TRBJ1-5; D not certain. The CDR3 runs 13 residues. With 5 bases removed from V and 6 bases from J, the gap between germline ends came to 14 bases. CDR1 is GTSNPN and CDR2 is SVGIG in the germline V gene (reference sequence). CDR3 nucleotide sequence: TGTGCCTGGGCTCCGGGAAGGAGTCAGCCCCAGCATTTT. It codes for CAWAPGRSQPQHF.

The chain joins TRBV29-1 to TRBJ2-2; maybe TRBD2 (6 bases). Trimming left V 4 bases short and J 6 bases short, with 15 bases between. CDR1 is SQVTM and CDR2 is ANQGSEA in the germline V gene. This CDR3 is 14 amino acids long. This CDR3 reads CSVGGVNLAGELFF. The CDR3 DNA reads as TGCAGCGTTGGGGGGGTCAATTTGGCCGGGGAGCTGTTTTTT.

This sequence joins TRBV7-9 and TRBJ1-1; the match to TRBD1 covers 9 bases. The V segment lost 5 bases and the J segment 5 bases; nucleotides outside the gene matches: 3. The CDR3 covers 13 residues. Germline V CDR1 and CDR2: SEHNR, FQNEAQ (reference sequence). CDR3 residues: CASSQTGGTEAFF. The DNA for the CDR3 is TGTGCCAGCAGCCAGACAGGGGGAACTGAAGCTTTCTTT.

V usage is TRBV4-2 and J usage is TRBJ1-2; TRBD1 is a possible D gene (5 bases). The CDR3 runs to 16 residues. Trimming took off 0 bases at V and 5 bases at J, with 16 bases between the two ends. Germline values: CDR1 LGHNA, CDR2 YNFKEQ. CDR3 region: CASSQDPEGRGYGYTF. CDR3 DNA: TGTGCCAGCAGCCAAGATCCCGAAGGACGGGGGTATGGCTACACCTTC.

The gene calls are TRBV27 and TRBJ2-7; 8 nucleotides match TRBD2. In germline, CDR1 is MNHEY, CDR2 SMNVEV (reference sequence). The CDR3 runs to 14 residues. V shed 6 bases, J shed 1 base, and the junction held 5 bases outside the gene matches. CDR3 DNA sequence: TGTGCCAGCAGCGCGAGCGGGGGTTCCTACGAGCAGTACTTC. Its translation: CASSASGGSYEQYF.

The rearrangement uses TRBV15 and TRBJ2-1; 13 nucleotides line up with TRBD2. The CDR3 sequence is 15 residues long. CDR1 and CDR2 (germline): LNHNV, YYDKDF (reference sequence). J gave up 5 bases and V 5 bases, and 3 bases lay outside the gene matches. The chain's CDR3 is CATSFGLAGDNEQFF. Here the CDR3 DNA reads TGTGCCACCAGCTTTGGACTAGCGGGGGACAATGAGCAGTTCTTC.

The chain combines TRBV28 with TRBJ2-7; 8 positions match TRBD1. V lost 4 bases, J lost 3 bases, and 8 bases stayed unmatched. This CDR3 comprises 15 residues. CDR1 is MDHEN, CDR2 SYDVKM, per germline. CDR3 in DNA: TGTGCCAGCAGTTCGGGACAGGACCACCACTACGAGCAGTACTTC. This gives the protein CASSSGQDHHYEQYF.

This chain links TRBV28 with TRBJ1-2; no firm D call. With 4 bases removed from V and 8 bases from J, the gap between germline ends came to 11 bases. This CDR3 is built from 12 residues. The germline gives CDR1 MDHEN, CDR2 SYDVKM. The CDR3 loop is CASSSSPEGYTF. As DNA, the CDR3 is TGTGCCAGCAGTTCTAGCCCGGAGGGCTACACCTTC.

This clone showed up just a few times. The gene calls are TRBV6-5 and TRBJ2-3; perhaps TRBD1 as D (6 bases). V lost 0 bases and J lost 2, with 12 bases in between. Germline lookup yields CDR1 MNHEY and CDR2 SVGAGI. The CDR3 length is 16 residues. The CDR3: CASSYSTTGNTDTQYF. CDR3 bases: TGTGCCAGCAGTTACTCGACAACAGGGAACACAGATACGCAGTATTTT.

The chain couples TRBV5-8 to TRBJ2-3; possible D gene TRBD2, 5 bases. This CDR3 is built from 13 residues. The germline V gene encodes CDR1 SGHTS and CDR2 YDEGEE. Trimming left V 1 base short and J 5 bases short, with 8 bases between. CDR3 in amino acids: CASSLRGRDTQYF. CDR3 nucleotide sequence: TGTGCCAGCAGCTTGCGGGGAAGAGATACGCAGTATTTT.

DNA of the CDR3: TGTGCCAGCAGTTTCCCTAGCGGGAGTATAAATGAGCAGTTCTTC. As protein: CASSFPSGSINEQFF. The chain carries TRBV28 and TRBJ2-1; 10 nucleotides agree with TRBD2. The CDR3 has 15 residues. In germline, CDR1 is MDHEN, CDR2 SYDVKM. After removal of 3 bases from V and 7 bases from J, the junction contained 6 bases not matched to a gene.